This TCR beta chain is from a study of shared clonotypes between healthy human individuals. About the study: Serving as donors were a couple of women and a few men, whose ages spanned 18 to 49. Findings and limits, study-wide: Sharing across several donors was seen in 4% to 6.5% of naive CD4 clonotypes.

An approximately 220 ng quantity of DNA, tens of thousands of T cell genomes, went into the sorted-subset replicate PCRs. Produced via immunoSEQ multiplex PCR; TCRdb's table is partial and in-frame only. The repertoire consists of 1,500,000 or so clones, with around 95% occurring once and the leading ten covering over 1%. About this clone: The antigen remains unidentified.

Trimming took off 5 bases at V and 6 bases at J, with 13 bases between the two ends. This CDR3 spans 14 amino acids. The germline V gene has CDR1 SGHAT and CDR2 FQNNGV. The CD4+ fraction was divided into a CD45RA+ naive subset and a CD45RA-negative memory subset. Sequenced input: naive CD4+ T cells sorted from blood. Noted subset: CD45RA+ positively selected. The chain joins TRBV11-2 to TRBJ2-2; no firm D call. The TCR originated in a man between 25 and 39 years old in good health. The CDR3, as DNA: TGTGCCAGCAGCCGTCGACTTGCTCCCGGGGAGCTGTTTTTT. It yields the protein CASSRRLAPGELFF.